This T cell receptor beta chain was retrieved from a study of blood T cell repertoires in COVID-19. Study at large: The United States, Italy and Spain supplied acute and convalescent COVID-19 samples. Sources were T cells, B-cell-depleted T cells, or PBMCs; the material itself was cDNA or gDNA.

Adults between about 18 and 95 years of age took part from 20 to 25 US areas. Two negative PCRs, clearance, or symptom resolution had been documented for recovered Cohort 3 donors. The protocol was immunoSEQ multiplex PCR, while the TCRdb copy is restricted to in-frame clones and leaves out a portion. This sample carries 290,000 or so clones, about 93% of them seen once, and the ten largest clones take roughly 1.1%. There are 16 residues in the CDR3. The germline V gene encodes CDR1 SEHNR and CDR2 FQNEAQ (reference sequence). V was trimmed by 5 bases and J by 0 bases, leaving 17 bases between them. The chain recombines TRBV7-9 with TRBJ2-7; tentative D call: TRBD2 (5 bases). The clonotype originates from a woman aged 25 to 45 who had recovered from COVID-19. The sample comprised PBMCs or T cells enriched from blood (not recorded which). In DNA, the CDR3 is TGTGCCAGCAGCGACTTCTTGACTGGGAGCTCCTACGAGCAGTACTTC. The encoded protein is CASSDFLTGSSYEQYF. The entire variable domain, with the rest obtained from reference TRBV7-9 and TRBJ2-7, is as follows: DTGVSQNPRHKITKRGQNVTFRCDPISEHNRLYWYRQTLGQGPEFLTYFQNEAQLEKSRLLSDRFSAERPKGSFSTLEIQRTEQGDSAMYLCASSDFLTGSSYEQYFGPGTRLTVT.